The next 22 T cell receptor beta chains were all read from a single sample in a study of blood T cell repertoires in COVID-19. The table came from immunoSEQ multiplex PCR; TCRdb's copy has only in-frame clones and leaves some out. The table has 150,000 to 200,000 clones, 70% to 90% seen once. What was sequenced was peripheral blood. The receptor set was obtained from a man in his 60s with acute or convalescent COVID-19.

This chain links TRBV7-2 with TRBJ2-1; 9 bases fit TRBD2. Germline lookup yields CDR1 SGHTA and CDR2 FQGNSA. There are 16 residues in the CDR3. V shed 5 bases and J 5 bases; nucleotides not matched to a gene: 10. The CDR3 DNA reads TGTGCCAGCAGCCCTTTAGCGGGAGCAGTCCACAATGAGCAGTTCTTC. Its protein is CASSPLAGAVHNEQFF.

This CDR3 is CASSDGQGDYQPQHF. The CDR3 DNA reads as TGTGCCAGCAGTGACGGACAGGGGGATTATCAGCCCCAGCATTTT. V is TRBV6-2 or TRBV6-3 and J is TRBJ1-5, with TRBD1 identical over 10 bases. The CDR3 covers 15 residues. V shed 5 bases and J 5 bases; nucleotides not matched to a gene: 6. Germline CDR1 is MNHEY and CDR2 is SVGEGT.

The chain carries TRBV7-9 and TRBJ2-3, with D uncertain. Trimming took 5 bases from V and 6 from J, leaving 9 bases between them. In germline, CDR1 is SEHNR, CDR2 FQNEAQ (reference sequence). The CDR3 length is 12 residues. CDR3: CASSPPMDTQYF. CDR3 bases: TGTGCCAGCAGCCCGCCTATGGATACGCAGTATTTT.

This rearrangement joins TRBV5-4 to TRBJ2-2, with D hard to call. V was trimmed by 1 base and J by 0 bases, leaving 4 bases between them. From germline, CDR1 is SGHNT and CDR2 YYREEE (reference sequence). The CDR3 loop spans 14 amino acids. The CDR3 loop is CASSLTANTGELFF. Written as DNA, the CDR3 is TGTGCCAGCAGCTTGACGGCGAACACCGGGGAGCTGTTTTTT.

The chain recombines TRBV27 with TRBJ1-4; 7 bases agree with TRBD1. Germline V gives CDR1 MNHEY, CDR2 SMNVEV (reference sequence). The V gene end was trimmed by 6 bases and the J gene end by 8 bases; junction bases not matched to a gene: 9. The CDR3 is made up of 14 amino acids. The CDR3 DNA is TGTGCCAGCAGCGGACACGGGACAGCAGAAAAACTGTTTTTT. Translation gives CASSGHGTAEKLFF.

Only a few counts were recorded for this clone. The chain couples TRBV6-6 to TRBJ2-7; D is possibly TRBD2 (6 bases). Per the germline V gene, CDR1 is MNHNY and CDR2 is SVGAGI (reference sequence). The CDR3 runs 13 residues. V gave up 6 bases and J gave up 7 bases, with 16 bases separating them. CDR3 DNA sequence: TGTGCCAGCAGCCGGGACGGTGGGGGGGAGCAGTACTTC. Translation: CASSRDGGGEQYF.

This sequence joins TRBV5-1 and TRBJ2-4; perhaps TRBD2 as D (6 bases). CDR3 length: 13 residues. Germline CDR1 and CDR2: SGHRS and YFSETQ. With 5 bases removed from V and 7 bases from J, the gap between germline ends came to 13 bases. The CDR3 coding sequence is TGCGCCAGCAGACACGCAACTAGCAACATTCAGTACTTC. Amino acid sequence: CASRHATSNIQYF.

The chain couples TRBV9 to TRBJ2-1, with TRBD2 matching 8 bases. Germline trimming cut 4 bases from V and 4 bases from J; bases unmatched to any gene: 13. This CDR3 region has 17 residues. Germline values: CDR1 SGDLS, CDR2 YYNGEE. CDR3 sequence reads: CASSPRIEQREYNEQFF. The CDR3 DNA sequence: TGTGCCAGCAGCCCACGGATTGAGCAGCGGGAGTACAATGAGCAGTTCTTC.

The chain employs TRBV2 and TRBJ1-4, with a tentative D call TRBD1 (6 bases). CDR3 length: 15 amino acids. Germline CDR1 is SNHLY and CDR2 is FYNNEI. Trimming stripped 5 bases from V and 4 bases from J, with 14 bases between. In nucleotides, the CDR3 is TGTGCCAGCAGTCCCCGGGACACAGATAATGAAAAACTGTTTTTT. This encodes CASSPRDTDNEKLFF.

This chain joins TRBV6-5 and TRBJ2-7; perhaps TRBD1 as D (5 bases). Trimming cost V 2 bases and J 3 bases, with 14 bases left between them. The germline gives CDR1 MNHEY, CDR2 SVGAGI. The CDR3 extends over 15 amino acids. CDR3 residues: CASSYGATPSYEQYF. CDR3 DNA: TGTGCCAGCAGTTACGGGGCGACCCCTAGCTACGAGCAGTACTTC.

The rearrangement links TRBV27 to TRBJ1-2; a weak D match, TRBD1 (5 bases). The V gene lost 0 bases and the J gene lost 7 bases, with 12 bases spanning the gap. The germline gives CDR1 MNHEY, CDR2 SMNVEV (reference sequence). This CDR3 is built from 14 residues. CDR3 nucleotides: TGTGCCAGCAGTTTATCGGGAGGGGTAGGTGGCTACACCTTC. Translating gives CASSLSGGVGGYTF.

This chain connects TRBV5-4 to TRBJ2-1; 7 nucleotides line up with TRBD1. Germline assignment: CDR1 SGHNT and CDR2 YYREEE (reference sequence). The CDR3 length is 14 residues. The ends lost 5 bases at V and 7 bases at J; junction bases unmatched: 9. The CDR3 here is CASSSGTDSNEQFF. CDR3 nucleotide sequence: TGTGCCAGCAGTTCCGGGACAGATTCTAATGAGCAGTTCTTC.

This clone occurred a few times. J is TRBJ2-1 and V is TRBV19; 11 bases are a match to TRBD2. V gave up 9 bases and J gave up 9 bases; unmatched junction bases: 16. CDR1 is LNHDA and CDR2 is SQIVND in the germline V gene (reference sequence). The CDR3 is 16 residues long. Here the CDR3 reads CARDTGLAAQRGEQFF. The CDR3 coding sequence is TGTGCCAGGGACACGGGACTAGCGGCCCAGAGAGGTGAGCAGTTCTTC.

The chain couples TRBV7-9 to TRBJ1-1; D call uncertain. Per germline, CDR1 SEHNR and CDR2 FQNEAQ (reference sequence). The CDR3 totals 12 residues. V was pared by 6 bases and J by 1 base, with 6 bases between. CDR3 in amino acids: CASSWQNTEAFF. CDR3 nucleotide sequence: TGTGCCAGCAGTTGGCAGAACACTGAAGCTTTCTTT.

The chain combines TRBV25-1 with TRBJ2-1, with 12 bases lining up with TRBD2. V shed 1 base and J 8 bases; nucleotides not matched to a gene: 6. From germline, CDR1 is MGHDK and CDR2 SYGVNS. This CDR3 region has 16 residues. Here the CDR3 reads CASSESWTSGNDEQFF. The CDR3 nucleotides read TGTGCCAGCAGTGAATCATGGACTAGCGGGAACGATGAGCAGTTCTTC.

The chain employs TRBV6-5 and TRBJ1-6, with 7 bases identical to TRBD1. The V and J ends lost 11 bases and 9 bases, in that order; junction bases with no gene match: 10. The CDR3 loop spans 13 amino acids. Germline V gives CDR1 MNHEY, CDR2 SVGAGI. CDR3: CALRGTVPSPLHF. The DNA for the CDR3 is TGTGCCCTCAGGGGGACAGTCCCTTCACCCCTCCACTTT.

CDR3 region: CASSLNRGLTGELFF. The CDR3 DNA is TGTGCCAGCAGCTTGAACAGGGGTCTTACCGGGGAGCTGTTTTTT. The chain is built from TRBV7-2 and TRBJ2-2, with 7 bases matching TRBD1. This CDR3 is 15 amino acids long. Trimming at V came to 3 bases and at J to 5 bases, leaving 6 bases not matched to a gene. Germline V CDR1 and CDR2: SGHTA, FQGNSA.

The gene calls are TRBV28 and TRBJ2-7; TRBD2 aligns across 7 bases. The V and J ends lost 7 bases and 2 bases, in that order; junction bases with no gene match: 5. Germline CDR1 is MDHEN and CDR2 is SYDVKM. The CDR3 contains 13 residues. CDR3 nucleotides: TGTGCCAGCACCGGGGGGAAAGCCTACGAGCAGTACTTC. Encoded protein: CASTGGKAYEQYF.

The sample holds one count of this clone. The gene calls are TRBV6-5 and TRBJ1-1; D possibly corresponds to TRBD1 (6 bases). Per the germline V gene, CDR1 is MNHEY and CDR2 is SVGAGI. V lost 6 bases, J lost 7 bases, and 18 bases lay in between. CDR3 size: 14 residues. The CDR3 here is CASRPGGGPFEAFF. CDR3 sequence (DNA): TGTGCCAGCAGGCCCGGGGGGGGCCCGTTTGAAGCTTTCTTT.

V usage is TRBV29-1 and J usage is TRBJ1-2; D may be TRBD1 (6 bases). Per the germline V gene, CDR1 is SQVTM and CDR2 is ANQGSEA. Deletions cut 7 bases from V and 4 bases from J, with 16 bases between. The CDR3 totals 13 residues. The CDR3 bases are TGCAGCGCATCCAGGAGCAGGGGCTATGGCTACACCTTC. It encodes CSASRSRGYGYTF.

The chain employs TRBV7-3 and TRBJ2-5, with 9 bases aligning to TRBD1. V was clipped by 3 bases and J by 5 bases; unmatched bases: 1. The CDR3 is 13 amino acids. The germline V gene has CDR1 SGHTA and CDR2 FQGTGA. The CDR3 region is CASSFGQGETQYF. The CDR3 coding sequence is TGTGCCAGCAGCTTCGGACAGGGGGAGACCCAGTACTTC.

The V gene is TRBV6-2 or TRBV6-3, the J gene TRBJ1-1; 7 nucleotides agree with TRBD1. The V gene end was trimmed by 4 bases and the J gene end by 4 bases; junction bases not matched to a gene: 6. The CDR3 totals 14 residues. Germline CDR1 and CDR2: MNHEY and SVGEGT. The CDR3 sequence: CASSSHDRVTEAFF. The CDR3 DNA sequence: TGTGCCAGCAGTTCACACGACAGGGTCACTGAAGCTTTCTTT.